This T cell receptor beta chain was captured in a study of cytotoxic CD8 clonotypes in ibrutinib-treated CLL. Measured with immunoSEQ multiplex PCR; TCRdb has only the in-frame clones, and not every one. The sample includes just over 200,000 clones, 75% to 85% seen only once; the top ten take 11%. This clone was recorded only once. Germline loops: CDR1 SEHNR, CDR2 FQNEAQ (reference sequence). CDR3 length equals 17 residues. The V and J ends lost 2 bases and 4 bases, in that order; junction bases with no gene match: 12. This specimen was PBMCs, taken after 12 months of ibrutinib treatment. The chain combines TRBV7-9 with TRBJ1-2; 8 bases are a match to TRBD1. The clonotype originates from a human donor with chronic lymphocytic leukemia. CDR3 residues: CASSLYGAGTGSYGYTF. For the CDR3, the DNA is TGTGCCAGCAGCTTATACGGAGCCGGGACAGGATCCTATGGCTACACCTTC.